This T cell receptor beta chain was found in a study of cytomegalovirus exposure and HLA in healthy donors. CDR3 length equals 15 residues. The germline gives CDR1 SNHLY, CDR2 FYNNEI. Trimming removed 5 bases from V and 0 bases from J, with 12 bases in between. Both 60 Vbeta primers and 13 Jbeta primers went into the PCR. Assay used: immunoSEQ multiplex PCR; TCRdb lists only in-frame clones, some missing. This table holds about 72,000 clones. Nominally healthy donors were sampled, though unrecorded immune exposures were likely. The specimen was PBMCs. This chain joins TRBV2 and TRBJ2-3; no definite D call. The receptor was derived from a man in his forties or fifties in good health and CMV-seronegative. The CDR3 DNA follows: TGTGCCAGCAGTTTGGTAATAGCTAGCACAGATACGCAGTATTTT. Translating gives CASSLVIASTDTQYF. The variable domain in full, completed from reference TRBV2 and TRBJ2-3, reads EPEVTQTPSHQVTQMGQEVILRCVPISNHLYFYWYRQILGQKVEFLVSFYNNEISEKSEIFDDQFSVERPDGSNFTLKIRSTKLEDSAMYFCASSLVIASTDTQYFGPGTRLTVL.